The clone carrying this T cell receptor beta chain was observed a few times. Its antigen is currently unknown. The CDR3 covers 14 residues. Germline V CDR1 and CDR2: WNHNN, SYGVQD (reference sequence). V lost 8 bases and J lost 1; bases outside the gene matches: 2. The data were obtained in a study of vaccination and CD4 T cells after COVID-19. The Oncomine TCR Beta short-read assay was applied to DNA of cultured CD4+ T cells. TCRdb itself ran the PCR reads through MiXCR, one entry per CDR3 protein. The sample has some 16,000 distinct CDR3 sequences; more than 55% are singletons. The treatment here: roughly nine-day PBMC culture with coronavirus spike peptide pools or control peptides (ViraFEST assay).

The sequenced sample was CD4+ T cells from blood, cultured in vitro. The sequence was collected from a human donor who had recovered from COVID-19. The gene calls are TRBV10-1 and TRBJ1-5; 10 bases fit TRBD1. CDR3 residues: CASGDRGSNQPQHF. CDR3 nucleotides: TGCGCCAGCGGGGACAGGGGCAGCAATCAGCCCCAGCATTTT.